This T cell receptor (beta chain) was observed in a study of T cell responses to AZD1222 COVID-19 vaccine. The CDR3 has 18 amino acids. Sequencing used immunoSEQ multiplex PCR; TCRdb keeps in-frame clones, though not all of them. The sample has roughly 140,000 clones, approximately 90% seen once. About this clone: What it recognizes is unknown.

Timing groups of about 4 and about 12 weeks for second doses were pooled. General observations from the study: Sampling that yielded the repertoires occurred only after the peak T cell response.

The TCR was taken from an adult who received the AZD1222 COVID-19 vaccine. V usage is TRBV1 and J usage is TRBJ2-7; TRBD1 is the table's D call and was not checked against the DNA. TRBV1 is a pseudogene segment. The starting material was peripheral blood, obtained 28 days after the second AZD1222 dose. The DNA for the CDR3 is TGCACCAGCAGCCAAGAGAGGACAGGACAAAAAATCTCCTACGAGCAGTACTTC. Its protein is CTSSQERTGQKISYEQYF.